This is a list of T cell receptor beta chains from one sample in a study of shared clonotypes between healthy human individuals. Using immunoSEQ multiplex PCR, the repertoire was profiled, and TCRdb retains in-frame clones only, with some absent. Of about 530,000 clones listed, about 80% are singletons. Sequencing used PBMCs. Every receptor here comes from a woman in her 40s in good health. Some clones in this sample may be carry-over from other donors' samples. CDR3s include the opening cysteine and the closing phenylalanine or tryptophan. The order of the fields is D gene, J gene, clone size, V gene, CDR3 length, CDR3 protein, CDR3 DNA. D genes are given only for firm matches. A row's size may be missing; if present it is once, few, many or a size class.

>NA|TRBJ1-1|NA|TRBV28|15
CASSLPGQIGTEAFF
TGTGCCAGCAGTTTACCAGGACAGATCGGCACTGAAGCTTTCTTT
>NA|TRBJ2-1|NA|TRBV5-1|14
CASSLVGSYNEQFF
TGCGCCAGCAGCTTGGTAGGTTCCTACAATGAGCAGTTCTTC
>NA|TRBJ2-1|once|TRBV30|16
CAWRSSRDALYNEQFF
TGTGCCTGGAGGTCCTCCCGGGACGCCCTCTACAATGAGCAGTTCTTC
>NA|TRBJ2-3|NA|TRBV19|13
CASTGAFPDTQYF
TGTGCCAGTACAGGGGCATTTCCAGATACGCAGTATTTT
>NA|TRBJ1-6|NA|TRBV28|14
CASRGPGQSSPLHF
TGTGCCAGTCGGGGACCAGGGCAAAGTTCACCCCTCCACTTT
>TRBD2|TRBJ2-4|NA|TRBV2|13
CASSLRERNIQYF
TGTGCCAGCAGTTTGCGGGAGAGAAACATTCAGTACTTC
>NA|TRBJ2-1|NA|TRBV18|15
CASSPRLDPNNEQFF
TGTGCCAGCTCACCCAGACTTGACCCCAACAATGAGCAGTTCTTC
>NA|TRBJ1-1|few|TRBV28|12
CASGSMNTEAFF
TGTGCCAGCGGTTCGATGAACACTGAAGCTTTCTTT
>TRBD1|TRBJ1-2|few|TRBV16|15
CASSQFQGANYGYTF
TGTGCCAGCAGCCAATTCCAGGGGGCGAACTATGGCTACACCTTC
>TRBD1|TRBJ2-1|once|TRBV11-2|15
CASSLKGGRGDEQFF
TGTGCCAGCAGCTTGAAAGGGGGCAGGGGCGATGAGCAGTTCTTC
>TRBD2|TRBJ2-5|NA|TRBV28|15
CASTSGLAGQETQYF
TGTGCCAGCACCTCGGGACTAGCGGGACAAGAGACCCAGTACTTC
>TRBD2|TRBJ2-7|NA|TRBV28|13
CASGGVWTYEQYF
TGTGCCAGCGGGGGGGTCTGGACCTACGAGCAGTACTTC
>NA|TRBJ2-7|NA|TRBV29-1|12
CSVHDSWYEQYF
TGCAGCGTACATGACTCTTGGTACGAGCAGTACTTC
>NA|TRBJ2-1|few|TRBV18|13
CASSPPFVNEQFF
TGTGCCAGCTCACCACCTTTCGTCAATGAGCAGTTCTTC
>TRBD2|TRBJ2-1|NA|TRBV19|16
CASSMGRLAGVFEQFF
TGTGCCAGTAGTATGGGTCGACTAGCGGGAGTTTTTGAGCAGTTCTTC
>NA|TRBJ1-2|NA|TRBV5-4|14
CASSFGTAIYGYTF
TGTGCCAGCAGTTTTGGGACTGCAATCTATGGCTACACCTTC
>TRBD2|TRBJ2-2|NA|TRBV4-3|18
CASSHGAAGGTYTGELFF
TGCGCCAGCAGCCATGGGGCAGCGGGAGGTACCTACACCGGGGAGCTGTTTTTT
>TRBD2|TRBJ2-1|NA|TRBV5-1|19
CASSLAPLAGFSSYNEQFF
TGCGCCAGCAGCTTGGCCCCGCTAGCGGGGTTCAGCTCCTACAATGAGCAGTTCTTC
>TRBD2|TRBJ2-7|NA|TRBV28|17
CASRRRPGTSGTYEQYF
TGTGCCAGCAGGCGGAGGCCCGGGACTAGCGGTACCTACGAGCAGTACTTC
>NA|TRBJ2-1|NA|TRBV5-1|12
CASSVTGVEQFF
TGCGCCAGCAGTGTAACGGGAGTAGAGCAGTTCTTC
>NA|TRBJ2-5|NA|TRBV11-2|14
CASSLSAGRETQYF
TGTGCCAGCAGCTTGTCTGCGGGACGGGAGACCCAGTACTTC
>TRBD2|TRBJ2-3|NA|TRBV11-2|17
CASSPRGASGSTDTQYF
TGTGCCAGCAGCCCTCGAGGGGCTAGCGGTAGCACAGATACGCAGTATTTT
>TRBD1|TRBJ1-1|NA|TRBV7-2|14
CASSRDRGQTEAFF
TGTGCCAGCAGCAGGGACAGGGGGCAGACTGAAGCTTTCTTT
>NA|TRBJ2-1|NA|TRBV5-1|14
CASTVGTPGDEQFF
TGCGCCAGCACAGTAGGGACCCCGGGCGATGAGCAGTTCTTC
>NA|TRBJ1-5|NA|TRBV9|13
CASSVGLHQPQHF
TGTGCCAGCAGCGTAGGTCTTCACCAGCCCCAGCATTTT
>TRBD1|TRBJ2-2|NA|TRBV4-3|17
CASSQGTTGQNTGELFF
TGCGCCAGCAGCCAAGGGACGACAGGGCAGAACACCGGGGAGCTGTTTTTT
>NA|TRBJ2-6|NA|TRBV11-3|14
CASGHSPGANVLTF
TGTGCCAGCGGACACTCTCCTGGGGCCAACGTCCTGACTTTC
>NA|TRBJ2-2|few|TRBV5-1|14
CASSYTDNTGELFF
TGCGCCAGCAGCTACACAGATAACACCGGGGAGCTGTTTTTT
>NA|TRBJ2-3|few|TRBV29-1|15
CSVEDRRVHTDTQYF
TGCAGCGTTGAAGATCGCAGGGTACACACAGATACGCAGTATTTT
>NA|TRBJ1-2|NA|TRBV5-6|13
CASRRQTNYGYTF
TGTGCCAGCAGACGACAGACTAACTATGGCTACACCTTC
>TRBD1|TRBJ2-1|many|TRBV28|15
CASSSPGTVNNEQFF
TGTGCCAGCAGTTCCCCCGGGACAGTGAACAATGAGCAGTTCTTC
>NA|TRBJ2-1|once|TRBV7-2|12
CAGKSSYNEQFF
TGTGCCGGGAAAAGCTCCTACAATGAGCAGTTCTTC
>NA|TRBJ2-2|NA|TRBV28|15
CASSSGSGEIGELFF
TGTGCCAGCAGTTCAGGGTCGGGGGAGATCGGGGAGCTGTTTTTT
>TRBD2|TRBJ2-5|NA|TRBV7-3|17
CASSLGTSGRRQETQYF
TGTGCCAGCAGCTTAGGGACTAGCGGGAGGCGCCAAGAGACCCAGTACTTC
>TRBD2|TRBJ2-5|NA|TRBV9|16
CASSVRASGNQETQYF
TGTGCCAGCAGCGTAAGGGCTAGCGGTAACCAAGAGACCCAGTACTTC
>TRBD2|TRBJ2-5|NA|TRBV15|15
CATSRDGGRGETQYF
TGTGCCACCAGCAGAGATGGGGGGAGGGGAGAGACCCAGTACTTC
>NA|TRBJ1-3|NA|TRBV30|13
CAWSARGGNTIYF
TGTGCCTGGAGTGCCCGGGGAGGAAACACCATATATTTT
>TRBD2|TRBJ2-1|NA|TRBV6-1|15
CASSSGLARYNEQFF
TGTGCCAGCAGCTCAGGACTAGCGCGATACAATGAGCAGTTCTTC
>NA|TRBJ1-3|NA|TRBV19|14
CASSDQAVGNTIYF
TGTGCCAGTAGTGATCAGGCGGTTGGAAACACCATATATTTT
>NA|TRBJ2-7|NA|TRBV6-5|14
CASSYPASFGGQYF
TGTGCCAGCAGTTACCCTGCTTCGTTCGGAGGGCAGTACTTC
>NA|TRBJ2-2|NA|TRBV6-4|14
CASSDSDEGRELFF
TGTGCCAGCAGTGACTCGGATGAGGGCAGGGAGCTGTTTTTT
>TRBD1|TRBJ1-4|once|TRBV28|15
CASSLRGTANEKLFF
TGTGCCAGCAGTTTGCGGGGGACAGCTAATGAAAAACTGTTTTTT
>NA|TRBJ1-3|NA|TRBV2|15
CASSARGGSGNTIYF
TGTGCCAGCAGTGCCCGGGGCGGATCTGGAAACACCATATATTTT
>NA|TRBJ1-2|NA|TRBV19|16
CASSPGQFAARYGYTF
TGTGCCAGTAGTCCCGGACAGTTCGCTGCAAGATATGGCTACACCTTC
>NA|TRBJ2-5|NA|TRBV11-3|15
CASSLEEGGGETQYF
TGTGCCAGCAGCTTAGAGGAGGGGGGTGGAGAGACCCAGTACTTC
>TRBD2|TRBJ2-1|many|TRBV5-4|15
CASSSRRESGNEQFF
TGTGCCAGCAGCTCCCGGCGGGAGAGCGGCAATGAGCAGTTCTTC
>NA|TRBJ2-7|NA|TRBV7-9|14
CASSLALTTYEQYF
TGTGCCAGCAGCTTAGCGCTGACTACCTACGAGCAGTACTTC